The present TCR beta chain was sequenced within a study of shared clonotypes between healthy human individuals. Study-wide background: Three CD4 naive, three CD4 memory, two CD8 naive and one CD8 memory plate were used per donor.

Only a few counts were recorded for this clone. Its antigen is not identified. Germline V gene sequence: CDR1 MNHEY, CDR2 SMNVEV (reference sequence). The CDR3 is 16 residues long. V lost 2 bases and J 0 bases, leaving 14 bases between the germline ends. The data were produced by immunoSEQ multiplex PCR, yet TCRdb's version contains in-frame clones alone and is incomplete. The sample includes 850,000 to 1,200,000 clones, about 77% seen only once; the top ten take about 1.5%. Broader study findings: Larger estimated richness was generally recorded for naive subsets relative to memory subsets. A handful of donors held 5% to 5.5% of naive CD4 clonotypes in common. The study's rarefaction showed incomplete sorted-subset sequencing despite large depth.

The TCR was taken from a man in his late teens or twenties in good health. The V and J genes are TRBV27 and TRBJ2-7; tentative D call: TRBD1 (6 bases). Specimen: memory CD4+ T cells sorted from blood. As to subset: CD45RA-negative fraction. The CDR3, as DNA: TGTGCCAGCAGTTTAGGGTGGGACATGCGCTCCTACGAGCAGTACTTC. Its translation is CASSLGWDMRSYEQYF.